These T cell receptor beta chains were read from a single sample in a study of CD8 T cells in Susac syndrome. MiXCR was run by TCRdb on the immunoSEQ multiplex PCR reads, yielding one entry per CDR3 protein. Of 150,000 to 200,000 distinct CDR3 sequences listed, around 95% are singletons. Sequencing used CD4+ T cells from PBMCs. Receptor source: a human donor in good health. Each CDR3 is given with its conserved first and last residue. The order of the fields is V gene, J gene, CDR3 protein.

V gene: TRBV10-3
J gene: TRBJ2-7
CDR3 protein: CAITPGQGAYEQYF

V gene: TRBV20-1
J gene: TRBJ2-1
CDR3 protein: CSADGQGGISEQFF

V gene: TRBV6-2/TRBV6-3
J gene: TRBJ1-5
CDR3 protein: CASSPGTDSNQPQHF

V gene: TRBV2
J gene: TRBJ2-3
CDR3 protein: CALGPDTQYF

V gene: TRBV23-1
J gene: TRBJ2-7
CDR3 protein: CASSLSRRGLSYEQYF

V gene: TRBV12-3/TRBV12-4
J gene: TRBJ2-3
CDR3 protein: CASSPPSRGNADTQYF

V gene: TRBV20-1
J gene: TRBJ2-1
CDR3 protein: CSEMSGGAYNEQFF

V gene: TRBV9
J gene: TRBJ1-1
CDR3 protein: CASSVRDRNTEAFF

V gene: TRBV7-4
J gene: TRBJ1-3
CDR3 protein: CASSAGTSGWNTTF

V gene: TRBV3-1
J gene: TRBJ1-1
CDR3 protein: CASSHTGEAFF

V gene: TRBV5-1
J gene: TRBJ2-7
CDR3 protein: CASTPGQVSYEQYF

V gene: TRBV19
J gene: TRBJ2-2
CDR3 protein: CASSTGEGELFF

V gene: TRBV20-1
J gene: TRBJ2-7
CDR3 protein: CSARFDTYNEQYF

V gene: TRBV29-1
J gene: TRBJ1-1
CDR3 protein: CSVGDPFTEAFF

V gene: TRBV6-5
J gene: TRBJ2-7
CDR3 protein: CASSYSSAGISYEQYF